One T cell receptor beta chain is described in this entry. One junction end does not reproduce the germline sequence, and a read error may be involved. The CDR3 consists of 15 residues. Germline V gene sequence: CDR1 LNHDA, CDR2 SQIVND (reference sequence). The data derive from a study of blood T cell repertoires in COVID-19. In Seattle, patients joined the study during active infection and were tracked longitudinally. TCRdb keeps only in-frame clones here, not all; method: immunoSEQ multiplex PCR. Of nearly 200,000 clones in the sample, 70% to 90% were seen once. V is TRBV19 and J is TRBJ1-4, with 9 positions matching TRBD1. The receptor was isolated from a man in his fifties or sixties with COVID-19, enrolled during active disease. The sequencing sample was made of peripheral blood. The DNA of the CDR3 is TGTGCCAGTAGCCGAGGGGACAGGGTAGGTGAAGAACTGTTTTTT. Protein: CASSRGDRVGEELFF. The full variable domain, its missing parts supplied by reference TRBV19 and TRBJ1-4, is DGGITQSPKYLFRKEGQNVTLSCEQNLNHDAMYWYRQDPGQGLRLIYYSQIVNDFQKGDIAEGYSVSREKKESFPLTVTSAQKNPTAFYLCASSRGDRVGEELFFGSGTQLSVL.